This TCR beta chain was captured in a study of OX40 agonist ivuxolimab in advanced cancers. CDR1 is MNHEY, CDR2 SMNVEV, per germline (reference sequence). Trimming took off 4 bases at V and 4 bases at J, with 13 bases between the two ends. The CDR3 loop spans 14 amino acids. The repertoire was sequenced with immunoSEQ multiplex PCR; TCRdb's copy has only in-frame clones and lacks some. The top ten clones hold more than 1.2% of a sample with 50,000 to 60,000 clones, 82% of them seen once. The genes are TRBV27 and TRBJ1-1, with D perhaps matching TRBD1 (6 bases). The sequence was obtained from an adult with an advanced solid tumor such as melanoma, head and neck, liver or kidney cancer. The material sequenced was CD4+ or CD8+ T cells sorted from blood, taken in a trial of the OX40 agonist ivuxolimab. The CDR3 DNA follows: TGTGCCAGCAGTTCCACAACAGGGTTCACTGAAGCTTTCTTT. It is translated as CASSSTTGFTEAFF.